This T cell receptor beta chain comes out of a study of T-cell reconstitution after alpha-beta-depleted transplantation in children. Preparing the TCRbeta library involved the use of unique molecular identifiers. TCRdb reprocessed the PCR reads with MiXCR, giving one entry per CDR3 protein. The sample comprises about a million distinct CDR3 sequences, around 30% of which are singletons, and roughly 30% rests with the top ten. CDR3 size: 15 residues. V lost 6 bases and J lost 6, with 18 bases in between. Germline V gene data show CDR1 as SGHTA and CDR2 as FQGNSA. This clonotype has just a few counts. What it binds is not known. Study outcomes and limitations: A year had passed since transplant, and T-cell counts and diversity by then came mostly from newly produced T cells.

The sample consisted of PBMCs, mostly from graft donor cells, taken 360 days after TCRalphabeta/CD19-depleted stem cell transplant. The chain recombines TRBV7-2 with TRBJ2-1, with TRBD1 as a possible D gene (8 bases). The clonotype was recovered from a boy in the first two years of life who had a stem cell transplant for SCID, so the T cells may come from the graft donor. For the CDR3, the DNA is TGTGCCAGCAGGACCACAGGGGGGGGAGGCAATGAGCAGTTCTTC. This translates into CASRTTGGGGNEQFF.